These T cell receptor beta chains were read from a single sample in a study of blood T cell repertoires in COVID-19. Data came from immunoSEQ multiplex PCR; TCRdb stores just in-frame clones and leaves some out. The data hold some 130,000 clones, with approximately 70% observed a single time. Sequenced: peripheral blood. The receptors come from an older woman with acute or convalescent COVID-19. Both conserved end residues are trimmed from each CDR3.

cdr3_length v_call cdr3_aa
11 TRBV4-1 ASSHEQGYEQY
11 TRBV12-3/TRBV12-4 ASRSYLSETQY
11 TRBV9 ASSVLADSPLH
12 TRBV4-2 ASSLDREGETQY
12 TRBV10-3 AISEGGHSYEQY
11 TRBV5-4 ASSATGGTEAF
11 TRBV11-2 ASSGGVGSGYT
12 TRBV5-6 ASRWGQYTGELF
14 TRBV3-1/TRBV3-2 ASSQRGGSATDTQY
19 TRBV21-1 ASSTKSRPGQGESSYNEQF
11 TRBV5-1 ASSLAVTDTQY
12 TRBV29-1 SVQTSGTTDTQY
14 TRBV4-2 ASSQLGQGAGNTIY
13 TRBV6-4 ASSLAGGGTDTQY
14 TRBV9 ASSVAGTRGTDTQY
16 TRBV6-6 ASSPGTQVLYSNQPQH
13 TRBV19 ASSTGQGVTGELF
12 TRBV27 ASSSDRSPGELF
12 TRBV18 ASSPGSLTYGYT
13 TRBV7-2 ASSFGTGYLETQY
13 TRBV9 ASSVGSSGSYEQY
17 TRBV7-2 ASSPVRWGNRGFQETQY
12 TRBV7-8 ASSLTGLVGGYT
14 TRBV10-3 AISGGDTGTNYGYT
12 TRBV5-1 ASSLGTRADTQY
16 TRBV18 ASSPTAGGSIQRNEQF